This T cell receptor (beta chain) was captured by sequencing in a study of blood T cell repertoires in COVID-19. About the research overall: COVID-19 samples collected from the United States, Italy and Spain covered acute and convalescent phases. Sources were T cells, B-cell-depleted T cells, or PBMCs; the material itself was cDNA or gDNA.

Per germline, CDR1 MNHEY and CDR2 SVGAGI. Deletions cut 0 bases from V and 13 bases from J, with 12 bases between. The CDR3 covers 13 residues. Per the original data handling: The assay estimated nucleated cells by amplifying reference gene primers. Assay: immunoSEQ multiplex PCR; the TCRdb copy retains only in-frame clones and omits some. V and J calls and clone size are given by that table; D and trimming were obtained from the DNA. The sample has more than 85,000 clones, 82% seen once. The source is a woman aged 55-75 years with acute or convalescent COVID-19. Sequences were obtained from peripheral blood. This chain joins TRBV6-5 and TRBJ1-4; D not certain. Here the CDR3 reads CASSYSIGRGLFF. The CDR3 DNA is TGTGCCAGCAGTTACTCAATCGGACGGGGACTGTTTTTT.